This T cell receptor beta chain was observed in a study of Ad26.COV2.S vaccination and SARS-CoV-2 variants. Study results and caveats: Reports say spike-specific CD8+ and CD4+ T cell responses covered substantial breadth after vaccination.

Some clones are missing from TCRdb's copy, which holds only in-frame ones; the method was immunoSEQ multiplex PCR. The sample lists 360,000 or so clones, 70% to 90% seen once, with 1.5% to 2% in the top ten. Treatment reported: roughly 18 received Ad26.COV2.S at low or high dose, single or two shots; about 5 received placebo; per-sample allocation not given. Day 63 after the first vaccine or placebo injection was the time point for sampling. Aged 18-55 years, donor was enrolled in Boston in about 2020. The vaccine antigen was prefusion-stabilized Wuhan SARS-CoV-2 spike. Regarding this clone: The antigen remains unidentified.

The CDR3 contains 12 residues. The V end lost 0 bases, the J end lost 7 bases, and 7 bases lay between the germline ends. Germline-derived CDR1 and CDR2 are MGHRA and YSYEKL. The receptor was derived from a person aged 18-60 years who received the Ad26.COV2.S COVID-19 vaccine or a placebo. Source: peripheral blood, taken in a trial of Ad26.COV2.S vaccine versus placebo. This chain joins TRBV4-1 and TRBJ2-7, with a tentative D call TRBD2 (5 bases). CDR3 coding DNA: TGCGCCAGCAGCCAAGATCGGAGGGAGCAGTACTTC. Amino acids: CASSQDRREQYF.